These T cell receptor beta chains were read from a single sample in a study of cytomegalovirus exposure and HLA in healthy donors. Assay used: immunoSEQ multiplex PCR; TCRdb lists only in-frame clones, some missing. The sample carries roughly 120,000 clones, approximately 80% recorded once. The sequenced sample was PBMCs. The receptors here all came from a man between 18 and 35 years old in good health and CMV-seronegative. The CDR3 runs from the conserved cysteine through the conserved F or W. D genes are given only for firm matches. The size field is filled for only some rows; it gives once, few, many or a size class.

>TRBV6-5|.|TRBJ2-7|15|TRBD2
CASRPEPSGPYEQYF
TGTGCCAGCAGACCCGAGCCTAGCGGGCCCTACGAGCAGTACTTC
>TRBV19|.|TRBJ1-5|14|TRBD1
CAIQGQGPGQPQHF
TGTGCCATTCAGGGACAGGGCCCTGGGCAGCCCCAGCATTTT
>TRBV4-3|.|TRBJ2-1|16|TRBD2
CASSQLSGRSYNEQFF
TGCGCCAGCAGCCAATTAAGCGGGAGGTCCTACAATGAGCAGTTCTTC
>TRBV2|.|TRBJ1-6|12|.
CASSGTDSPLHF
TGTGCCAGCAGTGGGACTGACTCACCCCTCCACTTT
>TRBV25-1|.|TRBJ2-7|11|.
CASSELAEQYF
TGTGCCAGCAGTGAATTGGCTGAGCAGTACTTC
>TRBV9|.|TRBJ2-3|15|.
CASSVVKRGTDTQYF
TGTGCCAGCAGCGTAGTGAAGCGGGGCACAGATACGCAGTATTTT
>TRBV5-8|.|TRBJ2-3|14|TRBD2
CASRGRAGKDTQYF
TGTGCCAGCAGAGGGAGGGCCGGGAAAGATACGCAGTATTTT
>TRBV28|.|TRBJ2-1|15|.
CASSPSDSSYNEQFF
TGTGCCAGCAGTCCTAGCGATAGCTCCTACAATGAGCAGTTCTTC
>TRBV6-5|.|TRBJ1-1|13|.
CASSGGENTEAFF
TGTGCCAGCAGTGGAGGGGAGAACACTGAAGCTTTCTTT
>TRBV7-8|.|TRBJ2-5|16|TRBD1
CASSPTLVQGYQTQYF
TGTGCCAGCAGCCCCACGCTCGTACAGGGGTACCAGACCCAGTACTTC
>TRBV11-2|.|TRBJ1-4|15|.
CASSLGRAGGEKLFF
TGTGCCAGCAGCTTAGGCAGGGCGGGAGGGGAAAAACTGTTTTTT
>TRBV18|.|TRBJ1-5|18|TRBD1
CASSPPNGDRVSNQPQHF
TGTGCCAGCTCACCACCTAACGGGGACAGGGTGAGCAATCAGCCCCAGCATTTT
>TRBV7-8|.|TRBJ1-3|15|.
CASSSLITAGNTIYF
TGTGCCAGCAGCTCTCTTATAACGGCTGGAAACACCATATATTTT
>TRBV10-3|.|TRBJ1-1|15|TRBD1
CAISEIGGGASEAFF
TGTGCCATCAGTGAAATCGGAGGGGGCGCATCTGAAGCTTTCTTT
>TRBV5-1|once|TRBJ1-2|14|TRBD1
CASSSGDRVYGYTF
TGCGCCAGCAGCTCCGGAGACAGGGTCTATGGCTACACCTTC
>TRBV5-4|.|TRBJ1-4|16|.
CASSLDGGAGNEKLFF
TGTGCCAGCAGCTTGGATGGGGGGGCAGGGAATGAAAAACTGTTTTTT
>TRBV4-3|.|TRBJ2-7|19|.
CASSQEWAEGSSEGYEQYF
TGCGCCAGCAGCCAAGAGTGGGCGGAGGGGTCCTCGGAGGGCTACGAGCAGTACTTC
>TRBV28|.|TRBJ1-1|17|.
CASKSSRGGTENTEAFF
TGTGCCAGCAAATCCTCTAGGGGAGGGACCGAGAACACTGAAGCTTTCTTT
>TRBV6-5|.|TRBJ2-3|15|TRBD1
CASSYYGQGTDTQYF
TGTGCCAGCAGTTATTACGGACAGGGCACAGATACGCAGTATTTT
>TRBV30|once|TRBJ1-5|13|TRBD1
CAWAGQGFQPQHF
TGTGCCTGGGCTGGACAGGGATTTCAGCCCCAGCATTTT
>TRBV30|.|TRBJ2-3|12|.
CAWSAQGDTQYF
TGTGCCTGGAGTGCTCAGGGAGATACGCAGTATTTT
>TRBV19|.|TRBJ2-7|13|TRBD2
CASSTAGGHEQYF
TGTGCCAGTAGTACAGCGGGAGGCCACGAGCAGTACTTC
>TRBV9|.|TRBJ2-3|13|.
CASSVTFTDTQYF
TGTGCCAGCAGCGTTACTTTCACAGATACGCAGTATTTT
>TRBV4-1|.|TRBJ2-1|14|.
CASSQEILRNEQFF
TGCGCCAGCAGCCAAGAAATCCTTCGGAATGAGCAGTTCTTC
>TRBV5-1|once|TRBJ2-3|15|.
CASKPPQYNTDTQYF
TGCGCCAGCAAGCCCCCACAGTATAACACAGATACGCAGTATTTT
>TRBV19|.|TRBJ2-7|13|.
CASSNPSRYEQYF
TGTGCCAGTAGTAACCCCTCCAGATACGAGCAGTACTTC
>TRBV5-1|.|TRBJ2-2|17|TRBD2
CASSLARLAGYTGELFF
TGCGCCAGCAGCTTGGCCCGACTAGCGGGGTACACCGGGGAGCTGTTTTTT
>TRBV30|few|TRBJ2-5|13|.
CAWTPKGQETQYF
TGTGCCTGGACCCCAAAGGGGCAAGAGACCCAGTACTTC